Listed below are T cell receptor beta chains from one sample, sequenced in a study of shared clonotypes between healthy human individuals. Profiling relied on immunoSEQ multiplex PCR, and the TCRdb table lists in-frame clones only, not all of them. This table holds hundreds of thousands of clones, almost 97% found once. Sequenced sample: naive CD4+ T cells sorted from blood. These receptors originate from a woman in her thirties in good health. CDR3s include the opening cysteine and the closing phenylalanine or tryptophan. Fields, in order: V gene, CDR3 length, clone size, D gene, J gene, CDR3 protein, CDR3 DNA. D genes are given only for firm matches. Size is omitted from some rows. Given values are once, few, many or a class for expanded clones.

V gene: TRBV11-3
CDR3 length: 15
clone size: once
D gene: .
J gene: TRBJ2-3
CDR3 protein: CASSSRGGFSDTQYF
CDR3 DNA: TGTGCCAGCAGCTCCAGGGGGGGTTTCTCAGATACGCAGTATTTT

V gene: TRBV7-9
CDR3 length: 15
clone size: .
D gene: TRBD2
J gene: TRBJ2-1
CDR3 protein: CASSRLAGAYNEQFF
CDR3 DNA: TGTGCCAGCAGCCGACTAGCGGGAGCCTACAATGAGCAGTTCTTC

V gene: TRBV5-4
CDR3 length: 20
clone size: .
D gene: TRBD1
J gene: TRBJ2-6
CDR3 protein: CASSLGADRGSLFGANVLTF
CDR3 DNA: TGTGCCAGCAGCTTGGGCGCCGACAGGGGGTCCCTCTTTGGGGCCAACGTCCTGACTTTC

V gene: TRBV6-6
CDR3 length: 14
clone size: .
D gene: .
J gene: TRBJ2-7
CDR3 protein: CASNQGQGSYEQYF
CDR3 DNA: TGTGCCAGCAACCAGGGGCAAGGCTCCTACGAGCAGTACTTC

V gene: TRBV7-9
CDR3 length: 14
clone size: .
D gene: .
J gene: TRBJ1-2
CDR3 protein: CASSLGTGDYGYTF
CDR3 DNA: TGTGCCAGCAGCTTAGGAACAGGCGACTATGGCTACACCTTC

V gene: TRBV4-1
CDR3 length: 13
clone size: .
D gene: .
J gene: TRBJ2-2
CDR3 protein: CASSQVPPGELFF
CDR3 DNA: TGCGCCAGCAGCCAAGTCCCCCCCGGGGAGCTGTTTTTT

V gene: TRBV7-2
CDR3 length: 12
clone size: .
D gene: .
J gene: TRBJ1-4
CDR3 protein: CASSSPGEKLFF
CDR3 DNA: TGTGCCAGCAGCTCCCCTGGTGAAAAACTGTTTTTT

V gene: TRBV19
CDR3 length: 14
clone size: .
D gene: .
J gene: TRBJ2-2
CDR3 protein: CASSRLGITGELFF
CDR3 DNA: TGTGCCAGTAGCAGACTCGGAATCACCGGGGAGCTGTTTTTT

V gene: TRBV5-4
CDR3 length: 15
clone size: .
D gene: TRBD1
J gene: TRBJ2-5
CDR3 protein: CASSPRTGDPETQYF
CDR3 DNA: TGTGCCAGCAGCCCGCGGACAGGGGACCCGGAGACCCAGTACTTC

V gene: TRBV28
CDR3 length: 10
clone size: once
D gene: .
J gene: TRBJ2-2
CDR3 protein: CASQGRELFF
CDR3 DNA: TGTGCCAGTCAGGGGCGGGAGCTGTTTTTT

V gene: TRBV5-1
CDR3 length: 13
clone size: .
D gene: .
J gene: TRBJ1-2
CDR3 protein: CASSLWEGEGYTF
CDR3 DNA: TGCGCCAGCAGCTTGTGGGAAGGGGAAGGCTACACCTTC

V gene: TRBV5-1
CDR3 length: 13
clone size: once
D gene: .
J gene: TRBJ2-5
CDR3 protein: CASSRQAEETQYF
CDR3 DNA: TGCGCCAGCAGCCGACAGGCAGAAGAGACCCAGTACTTC

V gene: TRBV18
CDR3 length: 12
clone size: .
D gene: .
J gene: TRBJ2-7
CDR3 protein: CASSPIPYEQYF
CDR3 DNA: TGTGCCAGCTCACCAATCCCTTACGAGCAGTACTTC

V gene: TRBV29-1
CDR3 length: 14
clone size: .
D gene: TRBD2
J gene: TRBJ2-1
CDR3 protein: CSARTSGRVNEQFF
CDR3 DNA: TGCAGCGCTCGGACTAGCGGGAGAGTCAATGAGCAGTTCTTC

V gene: TRBV7-8
CDR3 length: 16
clone size: once
D gene: .
J gene: TRBJ2-4
CDR3 protein: CASSLVGGKAKNIQYF
CDR3 DNA: TGTGCCAGCAGCTTAGTGGGGGGAAAAGCCAAAAACATTCAGTACTTC

V gene: TRBV7-9
CDR3 length: 16
clone size: .
D gene: TRBD1
J gene: TRBJ2-7
CDR3 protein: CASSYYVTGSFDEQYF
CDR3 DNA: TGTGCCAGCAGCTACTACGTGACAGGGAGTTTCGACGAGCAGTACTTC

V gene: TRBV7-3
CDR3 length: 14
clone size: .
D gene: .
J gene: TRBJ2-7
CDR3 protein: CASSLSAGSYEQYF
CDR3 DNA: TGTGCCAGCAGCTTAAGCGCTGGCTCCTACGAGCAGTACTTC

V gene: TRBV5-1
CDR3 length: 15
clone size: .
D gene: TRBD2
J gene: TRBJ2-7
CDR3 protein: CASSSIGTSDYEQYF
CDR3 DNA: TGCGCCAGCAGCTCAATTGGGACTAGCGACTACGAGCAGTACTTC

V gene: TRBV10-3
CDR3 length: 14
clone size: .
D gene: TRBD1
J gene: TRBJ1-2
CDR3 protein: CAIRGQGVGYGYTF
CDR3 DNA: TGTGCCATCAGGGGACAGGGGGTTGGCTATGGCTACACCTTC

V gene: TRBV10-3
CDR3 length: 13
clone size: .
D gene: .
J gene: TRBJ1-1
CDR3 protein: CAISDDPNTEAFF
CDR3 DNA: TGTGCCATCAGTGACGACCCCAACACTGAAGCTTTCTTT

V gene: TRBV5-1
CDR3 length: 15
clone size: .
D gene: .
J gene: TRBJ2-5
CDR3 protein: CASSLAVGNQETQYF
CDR3 DNA: TGCGCCAGCAGCTTGGCCGTGGGGAACCAAGAGACCCAGTACTTC

V gene: TRBV28
CDR3 length: 15
clone size: .
D gene: TRBD2
J gene: TRBJ2-1
CDR3 protein: CASSWWGGTYNEQFF
CDR3 DNA: TGTGCCAGCAGTTGGTGGGGGGGGACCTACAATGAGCAGTTCTTC